The table lists the clone carrying this TCR beta chain with a few counts. These data come from a study of regulatory T cells in long-lasting Graves disease. Study as a whole: Persistence in Graves' disease required over 5 years of antithyroid drugs plus positive TSH receptor antibodies.

Sample time point: persistent/refractory GD, antithyroid drugs over 5 years with positive TRAb. With RNA extracted from PBMCs as input, the TCR library was made. The V gene's germline CDR1 is DFQATT and CDR2 SNEGSKA (reference sequence). V gave up 8 bases and J gave up 0 bases, with 17 bases separating them. There are 14 residues in the CDR3. To make TCR beta libraries, researchers used iRepertoire HTBI primers and Arm-PCR of CDR3 regions. TCRdb processed the multiplex PCR reads anew with MiXCR; each CDR3 protein has one entry. The sample has roughly 400,000 distinct CDR3 sequences; 20% to 25% are singletons.

The sample here was peripheral blood mononuclear cells (PBMCs), taken when the disease was refractory, from a patient treated with antithyroid drugs. The receptor's source is a female donor with Graves disease. This chain links TRBV20-1 with TRBJ2-7, with D perhaps matching TRBD1 (6 bases). The CDR3 protein is CSTEGERSSYEQYF. The DNA of the CDR3 is TGCAGTACAGAGGGGGAAAGAAGCTCCTACGAGCAGTACTTC.